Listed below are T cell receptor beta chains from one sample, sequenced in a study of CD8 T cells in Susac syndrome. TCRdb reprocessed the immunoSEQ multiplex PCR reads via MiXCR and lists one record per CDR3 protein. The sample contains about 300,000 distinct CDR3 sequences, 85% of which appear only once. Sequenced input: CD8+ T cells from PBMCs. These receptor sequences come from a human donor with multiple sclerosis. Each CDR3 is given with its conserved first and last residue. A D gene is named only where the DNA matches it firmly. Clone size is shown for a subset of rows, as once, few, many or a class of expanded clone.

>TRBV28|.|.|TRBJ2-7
TGTGCCAGCAGTTTCGCCGGGACCTACGAGCAGTACTTC
CASSFAGTYEQYF
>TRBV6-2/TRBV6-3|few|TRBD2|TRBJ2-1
TGTGCCAGCAGTTTAGGGCTAGCGGAATACAATGAGCAGTTCTTC
CASSLGLAEYNEQFF
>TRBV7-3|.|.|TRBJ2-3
TGTGCCAGCAGCTTGCCCCCCACAGATACGCAGTATTTT
CASSLPPTDTQYF
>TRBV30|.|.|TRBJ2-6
TGTGCCTGGACTAAGGGGGACTCAGGGGGTGGGGCCAACGTCCTGACTTTC
CAWTKGDSGGGANVLTF
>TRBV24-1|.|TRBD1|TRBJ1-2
TGTGCCACCAGTGATTCCTGGACAGGGGGACGTGGCTACACCTTC
CATSDSWTGGRGYTF
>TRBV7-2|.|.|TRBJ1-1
TGTGCCAGCAGCCCAGGGGACAAGATTGAAGCTTTCTTT
CASSPGDKIEAFF
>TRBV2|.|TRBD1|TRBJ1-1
TGTGCCAGCAGTGTTGGGACAGGGAACACTGAAGCTTTCTTT
CASSVGTGNTEAFF
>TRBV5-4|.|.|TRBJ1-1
TGTGCCAGCAGCTTGAGTCGGGGCTACGAAGCTTTCTTT
CASSLSRGYEAFF
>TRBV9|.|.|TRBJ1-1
TGTGCCAGCAGCGTCGGGCAGGGTAACACTGAAGCTTTCTTT
CASSVGQGNTEAFF
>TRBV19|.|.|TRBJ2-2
TGTGCCAGTAAGGGGTGGGCGGACACCGGGGAGCTGTTTTTT
CASKGWADTGELFF